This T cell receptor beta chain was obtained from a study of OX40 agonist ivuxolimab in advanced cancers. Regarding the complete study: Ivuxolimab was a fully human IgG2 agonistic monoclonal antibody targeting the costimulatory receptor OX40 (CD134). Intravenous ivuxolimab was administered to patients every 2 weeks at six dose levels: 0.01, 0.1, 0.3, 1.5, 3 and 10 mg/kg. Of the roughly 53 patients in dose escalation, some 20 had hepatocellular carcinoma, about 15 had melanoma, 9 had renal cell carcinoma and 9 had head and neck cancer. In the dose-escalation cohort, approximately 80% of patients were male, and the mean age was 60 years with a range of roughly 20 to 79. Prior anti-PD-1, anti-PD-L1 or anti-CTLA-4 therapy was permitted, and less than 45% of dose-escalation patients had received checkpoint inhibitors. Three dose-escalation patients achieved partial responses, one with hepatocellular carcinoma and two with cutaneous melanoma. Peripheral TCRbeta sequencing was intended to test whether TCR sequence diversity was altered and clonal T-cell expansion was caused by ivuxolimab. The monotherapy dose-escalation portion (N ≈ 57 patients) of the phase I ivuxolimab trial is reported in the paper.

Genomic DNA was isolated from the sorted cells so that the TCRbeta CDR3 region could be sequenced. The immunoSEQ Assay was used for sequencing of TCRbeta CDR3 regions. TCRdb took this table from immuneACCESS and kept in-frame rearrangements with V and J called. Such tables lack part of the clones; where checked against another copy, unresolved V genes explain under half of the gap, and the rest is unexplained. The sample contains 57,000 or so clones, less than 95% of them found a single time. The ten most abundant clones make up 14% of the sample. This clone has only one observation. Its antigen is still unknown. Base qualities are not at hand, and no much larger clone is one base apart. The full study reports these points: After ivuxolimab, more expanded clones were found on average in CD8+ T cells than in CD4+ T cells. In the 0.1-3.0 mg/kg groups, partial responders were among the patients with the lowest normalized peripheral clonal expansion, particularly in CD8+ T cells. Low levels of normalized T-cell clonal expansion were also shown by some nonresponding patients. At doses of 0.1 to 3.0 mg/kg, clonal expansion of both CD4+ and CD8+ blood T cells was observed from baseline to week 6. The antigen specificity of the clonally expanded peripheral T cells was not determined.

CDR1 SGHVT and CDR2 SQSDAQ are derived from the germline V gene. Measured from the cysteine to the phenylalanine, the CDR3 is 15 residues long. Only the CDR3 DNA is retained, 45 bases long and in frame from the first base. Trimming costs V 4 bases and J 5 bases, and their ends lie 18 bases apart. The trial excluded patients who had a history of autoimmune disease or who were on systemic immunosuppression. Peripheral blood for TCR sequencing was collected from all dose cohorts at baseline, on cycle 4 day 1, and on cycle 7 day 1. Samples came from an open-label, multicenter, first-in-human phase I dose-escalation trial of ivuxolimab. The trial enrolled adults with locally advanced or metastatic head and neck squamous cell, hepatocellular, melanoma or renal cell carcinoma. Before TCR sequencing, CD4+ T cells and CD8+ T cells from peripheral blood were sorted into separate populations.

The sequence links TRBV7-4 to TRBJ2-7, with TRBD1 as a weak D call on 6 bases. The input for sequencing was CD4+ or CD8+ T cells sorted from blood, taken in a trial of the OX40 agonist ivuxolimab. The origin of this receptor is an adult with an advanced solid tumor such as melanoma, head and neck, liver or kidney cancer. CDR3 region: CASSSPNRERDEQYF. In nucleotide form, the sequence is TGTGCCAGCAGCTCACCAAACAGGGAAAGGGACGAGCAGTACTTC.